These 27 T cell receptor beta chains originate from one sample sequenced in a study of blood T cell repertoires in COVID-19. Method: immunoSEQ multiplex PCR; TCRdb's copy keeps in-frame clones and lacks some. The table has approximately 170,000 clones, more than 75% seen once; the top ten hold about 6%. The sequenced sample consisted of PBMCs or T cells enriched from blood (not recorded which). The source of these receptors is a man aged 35 to 55 who had recovered from COVID-19.

The V gene is TRBV2, the J gene TRBJ1-1; a weak D match, TRBD1 (5 bases). V lost 1 base, J lost 9 bases, and 9 bases lay in between. Looked up from germline, CDR1 is SNHLY and CDR2 is FYNNEI. The CDR3 sequence is 12 residues long. In DNA form, the CDR3 reads TGTGCCAGCAGTGAAGGGCAGGGAAAAGCTTTCTTT. This sequence encodes CASSEGQGKAFF.

The chain carries TRBV5-1 and TRBJ2-1; 11 positions match TRBD2. Germline lookup yields CDR1 SGHRS and CDR2 YFSETQ. The length of the CDR3 is 19 residues. V gave up 6 bases and J gave up 1 base; unmatched junction bases: 15. CDR3: CASTRGGDSGGASYNEQFF. As DNA, the CDR3 is TGCGCCAGCACCCGGGGAGGGGATAGCGGGGGGGCATCCTACAATGAGCAGTTCTTC.

This rearrangement joins TRBV29-1 to TRBJ1-1, with 11 positions matching TRBD1. J gave up 3 bases and V 7 bases, and 10 bases lay outside the gene matches. Per the germline V gene, CDR1 is SQVTM and CDR2 is ANQGSEA. There are 15 residues in the CDR3. The CDR3 coding sequence is TGCAGCGCCTCCGGGACAGGGGGGGCGGACACTGAAGCTTTCTTT. Residues: CSASGTGGADTEAFF.

The chain recombines TRBV27 with TRBJ2-1, with D uncertain. Germline CDR1 reads MNHEY; CDR2 reads SMNVEV (reference sequence). Trimming cost V 3 bases and J 7 bases, with 10 bases left between them. The CDR3 sequence is 13 residues long. The CDR3 here is CASSFTFGNEQFF. CDR3 nucleotide sequence: TGTGCCAGCAGTTTCACCTTCGGGAATGAGCAGTTCTTC.

The J gene is TRBJ2-3, the V gene TRBV4-1; D is possibly TRBD2 (7 bases). V dropped 0 bases and J dropped 2 bases, with 12 bases sitting between them. The CDR3 consists of 16 residues. Germline CDR1 reads MGHRA; CDR2 reads YSYEKL. In nucleotides, the CDR3 is TGCGCCAGCAGCCAAGACGGGGGGCCGTACACAGATACGCAGTATTTT. Translation: CASSQDGGPYTDTQYF.

The genes are TRBV2 and TRBJ1-1, with D tentatively TRBD1 (5 bases). Trimming stripped 4 bases from V and 1 base from J, with 7 bases between. CDR1 SNHLY and CDR2 FYNNEI come from the germline V gene. This CDR3 comprises 13 residues. The CDR3 DNA follows: TGTGCCAGCAGTGGACAGAGGAACACTGAAGCTTTCTTT. Translated: CASSGQRNTEAFF. Filled out from reference TRBV2 and TRBJ1-1, the complete variable domain reads EPEVTQTPSHQVTQMGQEVILRCVPISNHLYFYWYRQILGQKVEFLVSFYNNEISEKSEIFDDQFSVERPDGSNFTLKIRSTKLEDSAMYFCASSGQRNTEAFFGQGTRLTVV.

The chain links TRBV19 to TRBJ2-1, with 8 positions matching TRBD2. Germline assignment: CDR1 LNHDA and CDR2 SQIVND (reference sequence). The J segment lost 6 bases and the V segment lost 4 bases, leaving 17 bases of the junction unmatched. This CDR3 contains 18 residues. The CDR3 bases are TGTGCCAGTAGTAAGCGGGGGAGGGCCTATGGTGGGACCAATGAGCAGTTCTTC. This sequence encodes CASSKRGRAYGGTNEQFF.

The sample holds a few counts of this clone. The chain combines TRBV7-9 with TRBJ1-4; D unresolved. CDR3 length equals 14 residues. Between the trimmed V and J ends, which lost 5 bases and 3 bases, there was a span of 10 bases. Germline loops: CDR1 SEHNR, CDR2 FQNEAQ (reference sequence). CDR3 nucleotide sequence: TGTGCCAGCAGCCAGGATGTACCTAATGAAAAACTGTTTTTT. It is translated as CASSQDVPNEKLFF.

On this clone: This sample also contains other DNA sequences that code for the same CDR3. The chain combines TRBV24-1 with TRBJ2-4; 7 bases are a match to TRBD1. The J segment lost 6 bases and the V segment lost 3 bases, leaving 4 bases of the junction unmatched. Germline V gene lookup returns CDR1 KGHDR and CDR2 SFDVKD. There are 14 residues in the CDR3. The CDR3 protein is CATSDPDRVNIQYF. The CDR3 DNA reads TGTGCCACCAGTGATCCCGACAGGGTAAACATTCAGTACTTC.

V and J are TRBV19 and TRBJ2-3; TRBD2 matches at 10 bases. The CDR3 runs 16 residues. Germline-derived CDR1 and CDR2 are LNHDA and SQIVND (reference sequence). Trimming cost V 1 base and J 1 base; bases outside gene matches: 2. As DNA, the CDR3 is TGTGCCAGTAGTATAGTTCTAGCGGGGGGCACAGATACGCAGTATTTT. This gives the protein CASSIVLAGGTDTQYF.

The rearrangement uses TRBV19 and TRBJ2-2; possibly TRBD2 for D (6 bases). Germline loops: CDR1 LNHDA, CDR2 SQIVND (reference sequence). This CDR3 spans 18 amino acids. V shed 2 bases and J shed 6 bases, with 22 bases lying between them. The CDR3 coding sequence is TGTGCCAGTAGTATAAGGCGGGACTCGCTCGAGGTTGCCGGGGAGCTGTTTTTT. Translation gives CASSIRRDSLEVAGELFF. Supplemented by reference TRBV19 and TRBJ2-2, the full variable domain reads DGGITQSPKYLFRKEGQNVTLSCEQNLNHDAMYWYRQDPGQGLRLIYYSQIVNDFQKGDIAEGYSVSREKKESFPLTVTSAQKNPTAFYLCASSIRRDSLEVAGELFFGEGSRLTVL.

This clone has just one count. V is TRBV5-6 and J is TRBJ1-5; the D is unclear. Germline V CDR1 and CDR2: SGHDT, YYEEEE. V was clipped by 3 bases and J by 0 bases, with 7 bases between them. CDR3 length: 14 residues. In DNA, the CDR3 is TGTGCCAGCAGCTCACCACATAGCAATCAGCCCCAGCATTTT. This gives the protein CASSSPHSNQPQHF.

The chain employs TRBV10-3 and TRBJ2-3, with D tentatively TRBD1 (7 bases). CDR1 is ENHRY, CDR2 SYGVKD, per germline. The CDR3 sequence is 14 residues long. V dropped 4 bases and J dropped 3 bases, with 11 bases sitting between them. The CDR3: CAISAQGGTDTQYF. CDR3 nucleotide sequence: TGTGCCATCAGTGCTCAGGGGGGAACAGATACGCAGTATTTT.

The count of this clone is one. The chain is built from TRBV29-1 and TRBJ1-1; D gene uncertain. Trimming removed 6 bases at V and 7 bases at J, with 9 bases between. The CDR3 loop spans 10 amino acids. Germline V gives CDR1 SQVTM, CDR2 ANQGSEA. The CDR3 nucleotides are TGCAGCGTGAAACAGATTGAAGCTTTCTTT. Translation: CSVKQIEAFF. Full variable domain (missing parts from reference TRBV29-1 and TRBJ1-1): SAVISQKPSRDICQRGTSLTIQCQVDSQVTMMFWYRQQPGQSLTLIATANQGSEATYESGFVIDKFPISRPNLTFSTLTVSNMSPEDSSIYLCSVKQIEAFFGQGTRLTVV.

The gene calls are TRBV5-5 and TRBJ1-1, with 7 nucleotides matching TRBD1. Germline-derived CDR1 and CDR2 are SGHKS and YYEKEE (reference sequence). V gave up 0 bases and J gave up 6 bases; unmatched junction bases: 8. CDR3 length: 15 amino acids. CDR3 amino acids: CASSLAEGARAEAFF. In nucleotides, the CDR3 is TGTGCCAGCAGCTTGGCCGAGGGGGCGCGAGCTGAAGCTTTCTTT.

This clone was counted once. The chain recombines TRBV3-1 (or the pseudogene TRBV3-2) with TRBJ1-1; 8 nucleotides match TRBD1. The CDR3 covers 17 residues. The germline CDR1 and CDR2 sequences are LGHDT and YNNKEL (reference sequence). V lost 1 base, J lost 1 base, and 8 bases stayed unmatched. The CDR3 coding sequence is TGTGCCAGCAGCCAAGGATTGGCAGGGGGCCCGAACACTGAAGCTTTCTTT. Amino acid sequence: CASSQGLAGGPNTEAFF.

This clone was found once. V and J are TRBV5-5 and TRBJ1-5; 7 bases are a match to TRBD1. The CDR3 totals 17 residues. V was clipped by 1 base and J by 2 bases; unmatched bases: 9. Germline lookup yields CDR1 SGHKS and CDR2 YYEKEE (reference sequence). CDR3 coding DNA: TGTGCCAGCAGCTTGTTGCGCCAGGGGGAGGGCAATCAGCCCCAGCATTTT. Translated, it gives CASSLLRQGEGNQPQHF.

The CDR3 reads CASSVAGTGIPQETQYF. The CDR3 region has the DNA TGTGCCAGCAGCGTAGCCGGGACAGGGATCCCCCAAGAGACCCAGTACTTC. The gene calls are TRBV9 and TRBJ2-5; 9 bases align to TRBD1. V dropped 0 bases and J dropped 1; count of bases not matched to a gene: 7. Germline V gives CDR1 SGDLS, CDR2 YYNGEE. CDR3 length: 17 residues.

The V call is TRBV9, the J call TRBJ2-2, with D tentatively TRBD2 (6 bases). V lost 1 base, J lost 0 bases, and 16 bases lay in between. From germline, CDR1 is SGDLS and CDR2 YYNGEE. This CDR3 comprises 18 residues. CDR3 in DNA: TGTGCCAGCAGCGTAAACGCGGGGCTGAACTCGAACACCGGGGAGCTGTTTTTT. Its translation is CASSVNAGLNSNTGELFF.

The rearrangement uses TRBV27 and TRBJ2-7, with 11 nucleotides matching TRBD2. The V gene's germline CDR1 is MNHEY and CDR2 SMNVEV (reference sequence). The CDR3 runs to 23 residues. V lost 2 bases, J lost 0 bases, and 24 bases stayed unmatched. CDR3 in amino acids: CASSLPTGTSGGLADMGSYEQYV. CDR3 nucleotides: TGTGCCAGCAGTTTACCGACCGGGACATCGGGGGGACTAGCGGATATGGGCTCCTACGAGCAGTACGTC.

The rearrangement uses TRBV24-1 and TRBJ2-2, with 12 bases that match TRBD2. This CDR3 is built from 18 residues. Losses at the gene ends were 0 bases for V and 7 bases for J; bases not matched to a gene: 8. The V gene's germline CDR1 is KGHDR and CDR2 SFDVKD. The CDR3 loop is CATSDLHSSGGAGGELFF. The DNA of the CDR3 is TGTGCCACCAGTGATTTGCATTCTAGCGGGGGGGCCGGCGGGGAGCTGTTTTTT.

V is TRBV2 and J is TRBJ2-2; D perhaps matches TRBD1 (6 bases). This CDR3 has 18 residues. The germline V gene has CDR1 SNHLY and CDR2 FYNNEI. V dropped 5 bases and J dropped 0 bases, with 19 bases sitting between them. In nucleotides, the CDR3 is TGTGCCAGCAGTTTAGTCGTAACAGGGCCTTCGAACACCGGGGAGCTGTTTTTT. Translation: CASSLVVTGPSNTGELFF.

The chain recombines TRBV5-4 with TRBJ2-5; 11 nucleotides agree with TRBD2. Looked up from germline, CDR1 is SGHNT and CDR2 is YYREEE (reference sequence). Trimming at V came to 7 bases and at J to 2 bases, leaving 4 bases not matched to a gene. The CDR3 is 14 amino acids. In DNA, the CDR3 is TGTGCCAGCTCCGGGACTAGCGGACAAGAGACCCAGTACTTC. Its protein product is CASSGTSGQETQYF.

The chain joins TRBV2 to TRBJ1-2; no definite D call. The germline gives CDR1 SNHLY, CDR2 FYNNEI. The CDR3 extends over 14 amino acids. V lost 3 bases, J lost 4 bases, and 12 bases lay in between. The CDR3 bases are TGTGCCAGCAGTGACACGGAAAGGAGCTATGGCTACACCTTC. Protein: CASSDTERSYGYTF. Together with reference TRBV2 and TRBJ1-2, the CDR3 gives the full variable domain: EPEVTQTPSHQVTQMGQEVILRCVPISNHLYFYWYRQILGQKVEFLVSFYNNEISEKSEIFDDQFSVERPDGSNFTLKIRSTKLEDSAMYFCASSDTERSYGYTFGSGTRLTVV.

This chain connects TRBV18 to TRBJ2-3, with 10 bases that match TRBD1. The CDR3 is 16 amino acids. The germline gives CDR1 KGHSH, CDR2 LQKENI. V dropped 3 bases and J dropped 3; count of bases not matched to a gene: 6. In nucleotides, the CDR3 is TGTGCCAGCTCACCCGGGACAGGGGTATTAACAGATACGCAGTATTTT. Translation gives CASSPGTGVLTDTQYF.

V is TRBV23-1 and J is TRBJ1-3; D is uncertain. TRBV23-1 is an ORF for which the function is uncertain. V lost 0 bases and J 9 bases, leaving 18 bases between the germline ends. CDR3 length: 16 residues. The CDR3 spells CASSQSNGRWKRTIYF. As DNA, the CDR3 is TGCGCCAGCAGTCAATCTAATGGGAGGTGGAAACGCACCATATATTTT.

The gene calls are TRBV2 and TRBJ1-5; perhaps TRBD1 as D (5 bases). The CDR3 length is 14 residues. The germline V gene encodes CDR1 SNHLY and CDR2 FYNNEI. Trimming shortened V by 6 bases and J by 0 bases, and 9 bases separated the two germline ends. The CDR3 here is CASSGGGSNQPQHF. In DNA form, the CDR3 reads TGTGCCAGCAGCGGGGGGGGTAGCAATCAGCCCCAGCATTTT.